The rows below give T cell receptor beta chains drawn from one sample of a study of cytomegalovirus exposure and HLA in healthy donors. The assay was immunoSEQ multiplex PCR, and TCRdb's table has in-frame clones only and misses some. This sample has 120,000 or so clones, with about 74% found just once. Sample: PBMCs. All receptors come from a woman between 50 and 59 years old in good health and CMV-seropositive. Both conserved end residues are part of each CDR3. The D gene is left open where the match is weak. Size is stated for part of the rows, as once, few or many counts, or as a class when the clone is expanded.

NA	TRBV10-2	TRBJ2-3	few	TGCGCCAGCAGTGCGGGGGATACGCAGTATTTT	CASSAGDTQYF
TRBD2	TRBV11-2	TRBJ2-2	NA	TGTGCCAGCAGAATTAGGACTAGCGGGGGGCTGAACACCGGGGAGCTGTTTTTT	CASRIRTSGGLNTGELFF
TRBD1	TRBV28	TRBJ1-4	few	TGTGCCAGCAGCCGGACAGGGTCCGATGAAAAACTGTTTTTT	CASSRTGSDEKLFF
NA	TRBV5-1	TRBJ1-5	once	TGCGCCAGCAGCTTGGGAACAGGGAACAATCAGCCCCAGCATTTT	CASSLGTGNNQPQHF
NA	TRBV19	TRBJ1-2	NA	TGTGCCAGTAGTATTGGCCTTCGAAGCTACACCTTC	CASSIGLRSYTF
NA	TRBV11-2	TRBJ2-2	NA	TGTGCCAGCAGCCAACAGGGATATCCCGGGGAGCTGTTTTTT	CASSQQGYPGELFF
NA	TRBV15	TRBJ2-5	NA	TGTGCCACCAGCAGAGCGGGGGTCGGAGCGGGAGAGACCCAGTACTTC	CATSRAGVGAGETQYF
NA	TRBV19	TRBJ2-7	large	TGTGCCAGTAGTACGGAGGGAGGCAGCGAGCAGTACTTC	CASSTEGGSEQYF
TRBD1	TRBV5-1	TRBJ1-2	NA	TGCGCCAGCAGCCCACAGGGGAACTATGGCTACACCTTC	CASSPQGNYGYTF
NA	TRBV7-8	TRBJ1-5	NA	TGTGCCAGCAGCTCTCGGGACAACAATCAGCCCCAGCATTTT	CASSSRDNNQPQHF
NA	TRBV2	TRBJ1-1	NA	TGTGCCAGCAGTGAAGAGCGGACGGTGAACACTGAAGCTTTCTTT	CASSEERTVNTEAFF
TRBD2	TRBV7-2	TRBJ2-1	NA	TGTGCCAGCAGCTTTCGGACTAGCCTTTACAATGAGCAGTTCTTC	CASSFRTSLYNEQFF
NA	TRBV7-9	TRBJ2-3	NA	TGTGCCACCCGGGACTCCGTCACAGATACGCAGTATTTT	CATRDSVTDTQYF
TRBD2	TRBV29-1	TRBJ2-5	NA	TGCAGCGTTGAAGATGGCGGGGGTCAGACCCAGTACTTC	CSVEDGGGQTQYF
NA	TRBV4-3	TRBJ2-1	NA	TGCGCCAGCAGCGCACAGGGGGGGAATGAGCAGTTCTTC	CASSAQGGNEQFF
NA	TRBV5-5	TRBJ2-7	once	TGTGCCAGCCGCCAAGCACAGGCGCTCTCCAAATTGTACGAGCAGTACTTC	CASRQAQALSKLYEQYF
NA	TRBV6-6	TRBJ2-2	once	TGTGCCAGCAGTTACGCCAGGTCGCGGGAGCTGTTTTTT	CASSYARSRELFF
NA	TRBV27	TRBJ2-7	NA	TGTGCCAGCAGTTTTATCAGTCCCTACGAGCAGTACTTC	CASSFISPYEQYF
NA	TRBV9	TRBJ1-6	NA	TGTGCCAGCAGCGTAAACCCCCGGCCCTTGGGCGATAATTCACCCCTCCACTTT	CASSVNPRPLGDNSPLHF
NA	TRBV6-6	TRBJ2-7	NA	TGTGCCAGCAGCACAGGAGCCTACGAGCAGTACTTC	CASSTGAYEQYF
NA	TRBV5-4	TRBJ2-5	NA	TGTGCCAGCAGCCGACAACGGGGGACCTCCGTAGAGACCCAGTACTTC	CASSRQRGTSVETQYF
NA	TRBV7-2	TRBJ1-5	NA	TGTGCCAGTACTTTGGGGGGGCCCGGGCTCAATCAGCCCCAGCATTTT	CASTLGGPGLNQPQHF
NA	TRBV10-3	TRBJ1-6	NA	TGTGCCATCAGAAGGACAGAGAATAATTCACCCCTCCACTTT	CAIRRTENNSPLHF
NA	TRBV5-1	TRBJ1-5	few	TGCGCCAGCAGCTTGGGGCGGGACCCGAGTCAGCCCCAGCATTTT	CASSLGRDPSQPQHF
NA	TRBV5-1	TRBJ2-7	NA	TGCGCCAGCAGCTTGGATTCCGGAGTAGCCTACGAGCAGTACTTC	CASSLDSGVAYEQYF
TRBD1	TRBV9	TRBJ2-7	NA	TGTGCCAGCAGCGTAGGAGGGGGCTCCGAGCAGTACTTC	CASSVGGGSEQYF
TRBD1	TRBV6-6	TRBJ1-4	NA	TGTGCCAGCAGTTACCCACAGGGGAAGAGTGAAAAACTGTTTTTT	CASSYPQGKSEKLFF
NA	TRBV7-9	TRBJ1-2	NA	TGTGCCAGCAGCTTAGTCGGGGGAAGCTATGGCTACACCTTC	CASSLVGGSYGYTF
NA	TRBV4-3	TRBJ1-6	NA	TGCGCCAGCAGCCAAGGAACGCAGACACCCCTCCACTTT	CASSQGTQTPLHF
NA	TRBV7-9	TRBJ1-5	NA	TGTGCCAGCAGCCCGGGAAATCAGCCCCAGCATTTT	CASSPGNQPQHF
NA	TRBV4-1	TRBJ1-5	few	TGCGCCAGCAGCCAAGGTCAGGGGTTTAACCAGCCCCAGCATTTT	CASSQGQGFNQPQHF
NA	TRBV10-3	TRBJ1-3	NA	TGTGCCGCATTCCCGACAGCAAGCTCTGGAAACACCATATATTTT	CAAFPTASSGNTIYF
TRBD2	TRBV2	TRBJ2-1	NA	TGTGCCAGCAGTGAATTGGGGGCGGGGGGTGGTAATGAGCAGTTCTTC	CASSELGAGGGNEQFF